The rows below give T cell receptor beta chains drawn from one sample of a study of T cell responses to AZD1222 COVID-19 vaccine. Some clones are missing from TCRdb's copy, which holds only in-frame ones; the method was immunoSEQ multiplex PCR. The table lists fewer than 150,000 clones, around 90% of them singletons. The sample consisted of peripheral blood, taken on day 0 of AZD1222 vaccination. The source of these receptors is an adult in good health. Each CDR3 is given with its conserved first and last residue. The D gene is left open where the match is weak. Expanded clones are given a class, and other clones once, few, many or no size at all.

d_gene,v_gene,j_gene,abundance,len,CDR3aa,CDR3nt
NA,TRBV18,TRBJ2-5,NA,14,CASSPPGAQETQYF,TGTGCCAGCTCACCCCCCGGCGCTCAAGAGACCCAGTACTTC
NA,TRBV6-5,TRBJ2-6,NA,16,CASSSPDHSGANVLTF,TGTGCCAGCAGTTCCCCGGACCACTCTGGGGCCAACGTCCTGACTTTC
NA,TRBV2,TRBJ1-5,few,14,CASSLLRADQPQHF,TGTGCCAGCAGTTTGTTGAGGGCGGATCAGCCCCAGCATTTT
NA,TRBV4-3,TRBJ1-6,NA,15,CASSQVHGEESPLHF,TGCGCCAGCAGCCAAGTTCACGGGGAGGAATCACCCCTCCACTTT
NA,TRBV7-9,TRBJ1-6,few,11,CASSLQMNLHF,TGTGCCAGCAGCTTACAGATGAACCTCCACTTT
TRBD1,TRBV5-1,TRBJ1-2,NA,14,CASSLGQGDYGYTF,TGCGCCAGCAGCTTGGGACAGGGAGACTATGGCTACACCTTC
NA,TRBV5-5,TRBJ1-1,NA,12,CASSLPRGEAFF,TGTGCCAGCAGCTTGCCTAGGGGTGAAGCTTTCTTT
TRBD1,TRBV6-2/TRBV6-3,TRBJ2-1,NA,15,CASSYPTGALNEQFF,TGTGCCAGCAGTTACCCAACAGGGGCACTCAATGAGCAGTTCTTC
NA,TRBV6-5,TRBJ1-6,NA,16,CASSWGGSSYNSPLHF,TGTGCCAGCAGTTGGGGGGGCTCCTCATATAATTCACCCCTCCACTTT
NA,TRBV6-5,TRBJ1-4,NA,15,CASSYSTRRLEKLFF,TGTGCCAGCAGTTACTCGACGAGGAGACTTGAAAAACTGTTTTTT
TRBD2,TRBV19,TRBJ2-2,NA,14,CASRNHGGTGELFF,TGTGCCAGTAGAAATCACGGGGGGACCGGGGAGCTGTTTTTT
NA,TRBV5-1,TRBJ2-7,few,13,CASSLNRHYEQYF,TGCGCCAGCAGCTTGAACAGGCACTACGAGCAGTACTTC
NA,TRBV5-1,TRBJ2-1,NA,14,CASSLASFGAEQFF,TGCGCCAGCAGCTTGGCAAGTTTCGGCGCTGAGCAGTTCTTC
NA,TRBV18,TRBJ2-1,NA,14,CASSYSETYNEQFF,TGTGCCAGCTCTTACTCGGAAACTTACAATGAGCAGTTCTTC
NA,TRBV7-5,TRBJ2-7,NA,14,CVRRFRETSYEQYF,TGTGTCAGAAGATTCCGGGAAACCTCCTACGAGCAGTACTTC
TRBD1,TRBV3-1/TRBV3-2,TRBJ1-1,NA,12,CASTTGRAEAFF,TGTGCCAGCACGACAGGGCGGGCTGAAGCTTTCTTT
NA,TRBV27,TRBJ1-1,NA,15,CASRRSWAGNTEAFF,TGTGCCAGCAGGAGGAGTTGGGCAGGGAACACTGAAGCTTTCTTT
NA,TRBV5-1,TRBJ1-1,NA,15,CASRGTSIMNTEAFF,TGCGCCAGCAGGGGCACCTCCATTATGAACACTGAAGCTTTCTTT
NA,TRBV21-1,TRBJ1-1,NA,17,CASRKTGTPNTNTEAFF,TGTGCCAGCAGGAAGACCGGGACACCGAATACGAACACTGAAGCTTTCTTT
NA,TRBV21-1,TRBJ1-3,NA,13,CASRGQAGNTIYF,TGTGCCAGCAGGGGACAGGCTGGAAACACCATATATTTT
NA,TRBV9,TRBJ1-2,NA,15,CASSVEGVVAYGYTF,TGTGCCAGCAGCGTAGAGGGCGTAGTGGCCTATGGCTACACCTTC
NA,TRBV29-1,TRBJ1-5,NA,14,CSVELYRQNQPQHF,TGCAGCGTTGAATTGTACAGACAAAATCAGCCCCAGCATTTT
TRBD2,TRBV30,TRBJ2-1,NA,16,CAWKGIAGVRPNEQFF,TGTGCCTGGAAGGGAATAGCGGGAGTTCGACCCAATGAGCAGTTCTTC
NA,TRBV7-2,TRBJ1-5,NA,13,CASSNRGDQPQHF,TGTGCCAGCAGCAATCGAGGGGATCAGCCCCAGCATTTT
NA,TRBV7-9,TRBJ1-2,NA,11,CASTRGGGYTF,TGTGCCAGCACTCGGGGGGGAGGCTACACCTTC
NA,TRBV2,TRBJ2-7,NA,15,CASSERQVYSYEQYF,TGTGCCAGCAGTGAACGGCAGGTTTACTCCTACGAGCAGTACTTC
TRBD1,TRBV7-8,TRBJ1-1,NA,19,CASSLGGTGGVGLNTEAFF,TGTGCCAGCAGCTTAGGAGGGACAGGGGGCGTGGGGTTGAACACTGAAGCTTTCTTT
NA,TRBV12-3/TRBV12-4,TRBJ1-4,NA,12,CASTVPGEKLFF,TGTGCCAGCACCGTCCCGGGTGAAAAACTGTTTTTT
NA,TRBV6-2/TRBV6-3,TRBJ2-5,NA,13,CASSFLGGETQYF,TGTGCCAGCAGCTTCTTGGGCGGTGAGACCCAGTACTTC
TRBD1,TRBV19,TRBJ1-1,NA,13,CASSIGAQGAPIF,TGTGCCAGTAGTATCGGAGCGCAGGGGGCTCCTATCTTT
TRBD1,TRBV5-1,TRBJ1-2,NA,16,CASSLEPGTGSGGYTF,TGCGCCAGCAGCTTGGAGCCCGGGACAGGGAGTGGAGGCTACACCTTC
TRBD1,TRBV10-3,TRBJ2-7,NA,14,CAITLGDRGYEQYF,TGTGCCATCACCCTGGGAGACAGGGGTTACGAGCAGTACTTC
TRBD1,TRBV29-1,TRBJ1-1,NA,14,CSVDVLGGRTEAFF,TGCAGCGTTGATGTCTTAGGGGGCAGGACTGAAGCTTTCTTT
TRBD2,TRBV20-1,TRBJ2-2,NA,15,CSARGLAGLTGELFF,TGCAGTGCTCGTGGACTAGCGGGACTCACAGGGGAGCTGTTTTTT
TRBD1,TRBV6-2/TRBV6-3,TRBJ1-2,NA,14,CASSYVYRGQGYTF,TGTGCCAGCAGTTACGTCTACAGGGGTCAGGGCTACACCTTC
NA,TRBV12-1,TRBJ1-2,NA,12,CASPTENYGYTF,TGTGCCAGCCCGACAGAGAACTATGGCTACACCTTC
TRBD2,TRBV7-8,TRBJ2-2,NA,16,CASSSTSGSATGELFF,TGTGCCAGCAGCTCCACTAGCGGGAGTGCCACCGGGGAGCTGTTTTTT
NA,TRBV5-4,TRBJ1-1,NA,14,CASSLEGVNTEAFF,TGTGCCAGCAGCTTGGAGGGGGTGAACACTGAAGCTTTCTTT
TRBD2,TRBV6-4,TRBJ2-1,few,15,CASSPLAGVTNEQFF,TGTGCCAGCAGTCCTCTAGCGGGAGTCACCAATGAGCAGTTCTTC
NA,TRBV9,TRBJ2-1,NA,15,CASSRASGSYNEQFF,TGTGCCAGCAGCCGGGCCTCCGGGTCCTACAATGAGCAGTTCTTC